The subject of this entry is one T cell receptor beta chain. Data came from immunoSEQ multiplex PCR; TCRdb stores just in-frame clones and leaves some out. The table has 300,000 to 350,000 clones, approximately 90% seen once; the top ten hold about 4.6%. This entry is derived from a study of Ad26.COV2.S vaccination and SARS-CoV-2 variants. Germline CDR1 is SGHRS and CDR2 is YFSETQ. The CDR3 extends over 15 amino acids. After removal of 4 bases from V and 9 bases from J, the junction contained 6 bases not matched to a gene. Treatment reported: 15 to 20 received Ad26.COV2.S at low or high dose, single or two shots; 5 received placebo; per-sample allocation not given. After the first vaccine or placebo injection, samples were drawn on day 63.

Sequenced material: peripheral blood, taken in a trial of Ad26.COV2.S vaccine versus placebo. The chain employs TRBV5-1 and TRBJ1-6; 11 nucleotides line up with TRBD1. The sequence was collected from a person between 18 and 65 years old who received the Ad26.COV2.S COVID-19 vaccine or a placebo. The CDR3 loop is CASSPGTGGISPLHF. DNA of the CDR3: TGCGCCAGCAGCCCCGGGACAGGGGGGATTTCACCCCTCCACTTT.